The 10 T cell receptor beta chains presented below share a single source sample, sequenced in a study of glioma-infiltrating T cells after dendritic cell vaccination. The time point is: after dendritic cell vaccination, including at tumor progression/relapse. Generated by immunoSEQ multiplex PCR, the TCRdb table keeps only in-frame clones and is missing some. The sample lists more than 75,000 clones; roughly four fifths were seen once. Sequences were derived from blood, sampled after dendritic cell vaccination. The origin of the receptors is a human donor with glioblastoma.

The chain joins TRBV15 to TRBJ2-5, with D perhaps matching TRBD1 (5 bases). In germline, CDR1 is LNHNV, CDR2 YYDKDF (reference sequence). This CDR3 contains 15 residues. V was cut by 1 base and J by 5 bases, with 14 bases left in between. The CDR3 loop is CATSRVSQAPETQYF. In DNA form, the CDR3 reads TGTGCCACCAGCAGAGTATCACAGGCGCCCGAGACCCAGTACTTC.

The rearrangement joins TRBV6-5 to TRBJ2-5, with 8 nucleotides matching TRBD1. Germline lookup yields CDR1 MNHEY and CDR2 SVGAGI. V shed 5 bases, J shed 6 bases, and the junction held 5 bases outside the gene matches. This CDR3 comprises 13 residues. The CDR3 DNA reads as TGTGCCAGCAGTAGGGACAGGTCGCAGACCCAGTACTTC. Amino acid sequence: CASSRDRSQTQYF.

The chain is built from TRBV15 and TRBJ1-1, with D uncertain. The CDR3 spans 14 residues. Trimming pared 3 bases from V and 1 base from J, leaving 9 bases between. Germline V lookup: CDR1 LNHNV, CDR2 YYDKDF (reference sequence). The chain's CDR3 is CATSRTTQNTEAFF. The CDR3 DNA is TGTGCCACCAGCAGGACAACACAGAACACTGAAGCTTTCTTT.

V usage is TRBV27 and J usage is TRBJ2-7, with TRBD1 matching 8 bases. There are 15 residues in the CDR3. Germline values: CDR1 MNHEY, CDR2 SMNVEV (reference sequence). V shed 3 bases and J 1 base; nucleotides not matched to a gene: 5. The CDR3 DNA sequence: TGTGCCAGCAGTTTGTCGACAGGGGTATCCTACGAGCAGTACTTC. It codes for CASSLSTGVSYEQYF.

On this clone itself: At one end the junction does not follow the germline gene, possibly because of a read error. The V gene is TRBV6-5, the J gene TRBJ1-1; 10 nucleotides line up with TRBD1. Per germline, CDR1 MNHEY and CDR2 SVGAGI. The CDR3 covers 13 residues. For the CDR3, the DNA is TGTGCCAGCAGTTACGGGTATGGGACAGGGGACTATTTT. This encodes CASSYGYGTGDYF.

The chain links TRBV29-1 to TRBJ2-7; 7 bases fit TRBD1. CDR3 length equals 14 residues. Germline CDR1 and CDR2: SQVTM and ANQGSEA. The ends lost 4 bases at V and 2 bases at J; junction bases unmatched: 8. The CDR3 loop is CSVARQGVPYEQYF. As DNA, the CDR3 is TGCAGCGTTGCCAGGCAGGGGGTTCCCTACGAGCAGTACTTC.

The J gene is TRBJ1-2, the V gene TRBV6-5; no definite D call. CDR1 is MNHEY, CDR2 SVGAGI, per germline. Trimming took off 5 bases at V and 3 bases at J, with 13 bases between the two ends. The CDR3 covers 14 residues. The CDR3 nucleotides are TGTGCCAGCAGTCGCTCGCTGTCGGACTATGGCTACACCTTC. It specifies CASSRSLSDYGYTF.

This rearrangement joins TRBV7-8 to TRBJ2-7; 9 bases map to TRBD1. Unmatched junction bases numbered 8, after V lost 1 base and J lost 4 bases. The CDR3 contains 16 residues. Germline CDR1 and CDR2: SGHVS and FQNEAQ. CDR3 in amino acids: CASSLVPGQGVYEQYF. The CDR3 nucleotides read TGTGCCAGCAGCTTAGTCCCGGGACAGGGTGTGTACGAGCAGTACTTC.

This rearrangement joins TRBV5-1 to TRBJ2-2; 9 nucleotides match TRBD2. Trimming took 5 bases from V and 6 from J; bases not matched to a gene: 14. From germline, CDR1 is SGHRS and CDR2 YFSETQ. The CDR3 consists of 17 residues. The CDR3 bases are TGCGCCAGCAGACCCCGCCCAGCGGGGGGCTTCCCCGGGGAGCTGTTTTTT. Translated: CASRPRPAGGFPGELFF. The entire variable domain, with the rest obtained from reference TRBV5-1 and TRBJ2-2, is as follows: KAGVTQTPRYLIKTRGQQVTLSCSPISGHRSVSWYQQTPGQGLQFLFEYFSETQRNKGNFPGRFSGRQFSNSRSEMNVSTLELGDSALYLCASRPRPAGGFPGELFFGEGSRLTVL.

The chain uses TRBV25-1 and TRBJ1-2; possibly TRBD1 for D (5 bases). V was shortened by 3 bases and J by 4 bases, with 12 bases between the two germline ends. Per germline, CDR1 MGHDK and CDR2 SYGVNS. This CDR3 spans 14 amino acids. Here the CDR3 reads CASSDPGLGYGYTF. The CDR3 nucleotides are TGTGCCAGCAGTGACCCGGGACTAGGCTATGGCTACACCTTC.